The 13 T cell receptor beta chains below come from one sample, sequenced in a study of vaccination effects on CD4 cells after COVID-19. Repertoires were generated with immunoSEQ multiplex PCR, while TCRdb's copy carries only in-frame clones and drops some. The profile covers roughly 53,000 clones, with approximately 79% appearing a single time and 5% to 7% taken by the ten largest. For these TCRs, the target antigens are not known. Before any sequencing was done, the ViraFEST assay used viral peptide pools to expand antigen-specific CD4+ T cells. At the end of more than 8 days of culture, CD4+ T cells were isolated. Vaccine recipients had no previous SARS-CoV-2 infection; their nucleocapsid antibodies were negative. The sample here was CD4+ T cells from PBMCs cultured with HCoV-OC43 spike peptides, taken before COVID-19 vaccination. Subset given: HCoV-OC43 spike overlapping peptide pool stimulation. These receptors originate from a human donor who received a COVID-19 vaccine.

The chain joins TRBV5-4 to TRBJ1-6; no clear D. CDR3 size: 13 residues. From germline, CDR1 is SGHNT and CDR2 YYREEE (reference sequence). The V and J ends lost 3 bases and 9 bases respectively, with 10 bases between them. The CDR3 bases are TGTGCCAGCAGCTCCGACCCGGGTTCACCCCTCCACTTT. Protein product: CASSSDPGSPLHF.

This chain joins TRBV24-1 and TRBJ2-5; weak D call: TRBD2 (6 bases). The CDR3 loop spans 13 amino acids. CDR1 and CDR2 (germline): KGHDR, SFDVKD. The V gene lost 10 bases and the J gene lost 5 bases, with 16 bases spanning the gap. This CDR3 reads CATRETARETQYF. Written as DNA, the CDR3 is TGTGCCACTCGGGAGACCGCTCGGGAGACCCAGTACTTC.

In DNA form, the CDR3 reads TGTGCCAGCAGCCAACCAGGGGCACAAGATTCACCCCTCCACTTT. This sequence encodes CASSQPGAQDSPLHF. The chain is built from TRBV3-1 (or the pseudogene TRBV3-2) and TRBJ1-6; possible D gene TRBD1, 6 bases. V lost 2 bases and J lost 8, with 13 bases in between. Germline values: CDR1 LGHDT, CDR2 YNNKEL (reference sequence). The CDR3 is 15 residues long.

Only one count was recorded for this clone. The rearrangement links TRBV5-1 to TRBJ1-1; D ambiguous. The V end was cut by 5 bases, the J end by 1 base, with 15 bases between. Germline CDR1 reads SGHRS; CDR2 reads YFSETQ. The CDR3 runs to 15 residues. CDR3 residues: CASSLTPTQNTEAFF. In nucleotides, the CDR3 is TGCGCCAGCAGTCTTACCCCCACACAGAACACTGAAGCTTTCTTT.

The gene calls are TRBV3-1 (or the pseudogene TRBV3-2) and TRBJ2-1; 9 nucleotides agree with TRBD2. Germline V gene lookup returns CDR1 LGHDT and CDR2 YNNKEL (reference sequence). V gave up 1 base and J gave up 10 bases; unmatched junction bases: 11. The CDR3 has 16 residues. This CDR3 reads CASSQVPWRGGLEQFF. The CDR3 DNA sequence: TGTGCCAGCAGCCAAGTCCCCTGGCGGGGGGGCCTCGAGCAGTTCTTC.

The CDR3 spells CASSSGQGDPLLHF. DNA for the CDR3: TGTGCCAGCAGCTCGGGACAGGGTGACCCCCTCCTCCACTTT. The chain carries TRBV13 and TRBJ1-6, with 9 positions matching TRBD1. Germline V gene sequence: CDR1 PRHDT, CDR2 FYEKMQ (reference sequence). The CDR3 loop spans 14 amino acids. With 4 bases clipped from V and 15 bases from J, the junction kept 10 bases outside the gene matches.

The genes are TRBV19 and TRBJ1-6; tentative D call: TRBD1 (5 bases). V was shortened by 7 bases and J by 4 bases, with 8 bases between the two germline ends. CDR1 is LNHDA and CDR2 is SQIVND in the germline V gene (reference sequence). The CDR3 loop spans 13 amino acids. This chain's CDR3 is CASMTAYNSPLHF. CDR3 sequence (DNA): TGTGCCAGTATGACAGCTTATAATTCACCCCTCCACTTT.

The V and J genes are TRBV28 and TRBJ2-3, with D hard to call. This CDR3 spans 14 amino acids. The V end lost 7 bases, the J end lost 4 bases, and 15 bases lay between the germline ends. The germline CDR1 and CDR2 sequences are MDHEN and SYDVKM. DNA for the CDR3: TGTGCCAGCACCAACCCCCCGGGCGCAGATACGCAGTATTTT. Translated, it gives CASTNPPGADTQYF.

This clone turned up a few times. The gene calls are TRBV5-1 and TRBJ1-1; 9 nucleotides line up with TRBD1. Germline CDR1 and CDR2: SGHRS and YFSETQ. Trimming cost V 4 bases and J 11 bases; bases outside gene matches: 9. The CDR3 is 13 amino acids. CDR3 amino acids: CASSPWTGDKAFF. The CDR3 nucleotides are TGCGCCAGCAGCCCCTGGACAGGGGACAAGGCTTTCTTT.

V is TRBV27 and J is TRBJ2-4, with a weak D call TRBD1 (5 bases). This CDR3 region has 14 residues. V was shortened by 0 bases and J by 3 bases, with 6 bases between the two germline ends. CDR1 and CDR2 from the germline V gene are MNHEY and SMNVEV (reference sequence). CDR3 bases: TGTGCCAGCAGTTTATCAGGGGTCAAAAACATTCAGTACTTC. Its protein is CASSLSGVKNIQYF.

This clone has just one count. The chain couples TRBV18 to TRBJ2-3; 8 bases agree with TRBD1. Germline CDR1 and CDR2: KGHSH and LQKENI. There are 15 residues in the CDR3. The ends lost 1 base at V and 3 bases at J; junction bases unmatched: 3. Here the CDR3 reads CASSPRGQGTDTQYF. The DNA for the CDR3 is TGTGCCAGCTCACCACGTGGACAGGGAACAGATACGCAGTATTTT. The full variable domain, its missing parts supplied by reference TRBV18 and TRBJ2-3, is NAGVMQNPRHLVRRRGQEARLRCSPMKGHSHVYWYRQLPEEGLKFMVYLQKENIIDESGMPKERFSAEFPKEGPSILRIQQVVRGDSAAYFCASSPRGQGTDTQYFGPGTRLTVL.

The chain is built from TRBV4-2 and TRBJ1-1; D unresolved. The V gene lost 0 bases and the J gene lost 9 bases, with 17 bases spanning the gap. Germline lookup yields CDR1 LGHNA and CDR2 YNFKEQ. The CDR3 sequence is 15 residues long. CDR3 nucleotide sequence: TGTGCCAGCAGCCAAGATTTGAGCCCCTATCCACAAGCTTTCTTT. Its translation: CASSQDLSPYPQAFF.

This chain uses TRBV30 with TRBJ2-3; 12 nucleotides line up with TRBD1. Germline assignment: CDR1 GTSNPN and CDR2 SVGIG (reference sequence). This CDR3 contains 13 residues. With V trimmed by 7 bases and J by 4 bases, 3 bases remained unmatched. The CDR3 DNA is TGTGCCTTGGGACAGGGGGCAGCAGATACGCAGTATTTT. Translation: CALGQGAADTQYF.